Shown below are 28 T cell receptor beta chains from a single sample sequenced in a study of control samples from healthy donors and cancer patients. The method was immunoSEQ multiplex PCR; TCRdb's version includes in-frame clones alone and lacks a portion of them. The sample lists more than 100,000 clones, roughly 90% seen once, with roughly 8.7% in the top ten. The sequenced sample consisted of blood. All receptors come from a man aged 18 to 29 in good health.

In nucleotides, the CDR3 is TGTGCCAGCAGCCGGACTAGCGGGGTTGTCGGGGAGCTGTTTTTT. Residues: CASSRTSGVVGELFF. The chain carries TRBV7-7 and TRBJ2-2, with TRBD2 identical over 12 bases. Trimming took 5 bases from V and 7 from J; bases not matched to a gene: 5. The CDR3 is 15 amino acids. Germline CDR1 reads SSHAT; CDR2 reads FNYEAQ (reference sequence).

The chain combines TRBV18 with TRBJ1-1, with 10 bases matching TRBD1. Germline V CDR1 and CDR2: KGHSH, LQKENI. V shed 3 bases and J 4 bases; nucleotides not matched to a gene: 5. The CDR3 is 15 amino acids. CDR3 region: CASSPPTGGITEAFF. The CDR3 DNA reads TGTGCCAGCTCACCGCCGACAGGGGGCATCACTGAAGCTTTCTTT.

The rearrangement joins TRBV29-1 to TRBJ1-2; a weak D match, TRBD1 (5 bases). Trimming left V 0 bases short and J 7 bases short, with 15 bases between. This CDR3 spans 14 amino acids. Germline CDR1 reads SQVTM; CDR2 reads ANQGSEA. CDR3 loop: CSVEDEDRAFGYTF. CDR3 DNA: TGCAGCGTTGAAGACGAAGACAGAGCGTTTGGCTACACCTTC.

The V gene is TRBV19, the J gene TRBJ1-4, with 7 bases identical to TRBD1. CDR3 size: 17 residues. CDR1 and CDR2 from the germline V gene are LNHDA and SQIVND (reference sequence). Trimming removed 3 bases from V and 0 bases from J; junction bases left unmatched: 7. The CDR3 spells CASSIRYGTATNEKLFF. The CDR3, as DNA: TGTGCCAGTAGTATCAGATACGGGACAGCAACTAATGAAAAACTGTTTTTT.

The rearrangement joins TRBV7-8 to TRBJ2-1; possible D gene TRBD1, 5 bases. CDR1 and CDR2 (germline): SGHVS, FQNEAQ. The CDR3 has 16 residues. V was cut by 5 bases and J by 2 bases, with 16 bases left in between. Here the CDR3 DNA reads TGTGCCAGCAGCGCCGACAGTCCTCCTCCCTACAATGAGCAGTTCTTC. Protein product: CASSADSPPPYNEQFF.

The CDR3 DNA reads TGTGCCAGCAGCCCAGGGGGAAGGCTTTATGAAAAACTGTTTTTT. Amino acids: CASSPGGRLYEKLFF. The J gene is TRBJ1-4, the V gene TRBV9, with 7 positions matching TRBD1. Trimming removed 4 bases from V and 6 bases from J; junction bases left unmatched: 9. The CDR3 has 15 amino acids. CDR1 is SGDLS, CDR2 YYNGEE, per germline. The full variable domain, its missing parts supplied by reference TRBV9 and TRBJ1-4, is DSGVTQTPKHLITATGQRVTLRCSPRSGDLSVYWYQQSLDQGLQFLIQYYNGEERAKGNILERFSAQQFPDLHSELNLSSLELGDSALYFCASSPGGRLYEKLFFGSGTQLSVL.

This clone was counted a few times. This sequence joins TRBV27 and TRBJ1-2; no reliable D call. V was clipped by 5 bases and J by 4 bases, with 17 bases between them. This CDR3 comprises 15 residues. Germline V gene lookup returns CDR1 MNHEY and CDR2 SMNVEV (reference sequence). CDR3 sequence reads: CASSTRTAAIYGYTF. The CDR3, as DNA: TGTGCCAGCAGTACACGGACGGCCGCCATCTATGGCTACACCTTC.

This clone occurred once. The CDR3 loop is CASSWGKLAGGRNTGELFF. The CDR3 DNA reads as TGTGCCAGCAGCTGGGGAAAACTAGCGGGGGGCCGCAACACCGGGGAGCTGTTTTTT. The V and J genes are TRBV7-2 and TRBJ2-2; 12 bases align to TRBD2. Looked up from germline, CDR1 is SGHTA and CDR2 is FQGNSA. The CDR3 spans 19 residues. The trim removed 4 bases at V and 2 bases at J, leaving 11 bases unmatched.

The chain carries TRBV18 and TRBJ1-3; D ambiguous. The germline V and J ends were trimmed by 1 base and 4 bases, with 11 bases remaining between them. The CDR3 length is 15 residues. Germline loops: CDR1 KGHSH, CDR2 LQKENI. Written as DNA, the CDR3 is TGTGCCAGCTCACCACTCGTCGGGGTGGGAAACACCATATATTTT. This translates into CASSPLVGVGNTIYF.

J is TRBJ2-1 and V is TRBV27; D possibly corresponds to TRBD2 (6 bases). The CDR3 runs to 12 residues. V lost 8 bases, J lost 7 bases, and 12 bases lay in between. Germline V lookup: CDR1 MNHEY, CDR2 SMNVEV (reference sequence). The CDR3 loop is CASGSRGNEQFF. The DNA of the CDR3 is TGTGCCAGCGGGTCTCGGGGGAATGAGCAGTTCTTC.

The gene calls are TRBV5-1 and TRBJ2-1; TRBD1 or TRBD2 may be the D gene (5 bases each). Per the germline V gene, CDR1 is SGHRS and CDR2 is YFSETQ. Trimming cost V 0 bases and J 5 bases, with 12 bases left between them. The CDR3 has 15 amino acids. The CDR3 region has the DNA TGCGCCAGCAGCTTGGACACGGGGCTCCACAATGAGCAGTTCTTC. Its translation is CASSLDTGLHNEQFF. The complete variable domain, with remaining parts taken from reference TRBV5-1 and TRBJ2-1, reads KAGVTQTPRYLIKTRGQQVTLSCSPISGHRSVSWYQQTPGQGLQFLFEYFSETQRNKGNFPGRFSGRQFSNSRSEMNVSTLELGDSALYLCASSLDTGLHNEQFFGPGTRLTVL.

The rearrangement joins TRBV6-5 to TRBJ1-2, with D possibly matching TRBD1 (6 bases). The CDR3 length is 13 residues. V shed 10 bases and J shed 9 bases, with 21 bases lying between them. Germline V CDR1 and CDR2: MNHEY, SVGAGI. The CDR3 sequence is CATTPSGTMSYTF. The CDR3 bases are TGTGCCACTACACCCTCCGGGACAATGAGCTACACCTTC.

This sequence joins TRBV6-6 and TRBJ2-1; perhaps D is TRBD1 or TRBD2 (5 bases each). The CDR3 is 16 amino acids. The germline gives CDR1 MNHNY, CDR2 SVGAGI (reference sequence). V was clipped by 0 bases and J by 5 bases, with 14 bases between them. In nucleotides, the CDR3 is TGTGCCAGCAGTTACTCAAGGGACCGCGCTAACAATGAGCAGTTCTTC. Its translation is CASSYSRDRANNEQFF.

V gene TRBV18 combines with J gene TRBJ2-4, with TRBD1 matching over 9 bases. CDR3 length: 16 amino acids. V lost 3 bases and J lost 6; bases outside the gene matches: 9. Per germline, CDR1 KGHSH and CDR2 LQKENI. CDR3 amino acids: CASSPPGQGRSNIQYF. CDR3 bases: TGTGCCAGCTCACCGCCGGGACAGGGAAGGTCAAACATTCAGTACTTC.

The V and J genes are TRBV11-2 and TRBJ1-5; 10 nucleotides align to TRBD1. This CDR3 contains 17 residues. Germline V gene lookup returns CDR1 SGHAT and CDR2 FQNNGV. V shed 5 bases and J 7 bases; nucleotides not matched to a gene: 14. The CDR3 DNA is TGTGCCAGCAGCCAGGTGACGGGACAGGGGTCTGGGCAGCCCCAGCATTTT. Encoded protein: CASSQVTGQGSGQPQHF.

The CDR3 reads CASSFRDTIYF. CDR3 nucleotide sequence: TGTGCCAGCAGCTTTCGGGACACCATATATTTT. The V and J genes are TRBV11-2 and TRBJ1-3; D is undetermined. This CDR3 is built from 11 residues. Germline V gives CDR1 SGHAT, CDR2 FQNNGV. With 3 bases removed from V and 8 bases from J, the gap between germline ends came to 5 bases.

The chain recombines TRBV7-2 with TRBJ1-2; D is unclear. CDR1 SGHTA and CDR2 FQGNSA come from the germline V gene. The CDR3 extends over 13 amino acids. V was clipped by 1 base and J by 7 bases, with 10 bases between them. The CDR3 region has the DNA TGTGCCAGCAGCTTAGATGGGGTTACTGGCTACACCTTC. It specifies CASSLDGVTGYTF.

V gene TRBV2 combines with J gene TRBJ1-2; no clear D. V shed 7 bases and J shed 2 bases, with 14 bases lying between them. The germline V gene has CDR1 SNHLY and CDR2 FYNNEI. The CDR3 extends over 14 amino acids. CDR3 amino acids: CASNPDRLNYGYTF. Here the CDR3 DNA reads TGTGCCAGCAACCCGGACCGCTTAAACTATGGCTACACCTTC.

CDR3 amino acids: CASSSTPGHPTEAFF. As DNA, the CDR3 is TGTGCCAGCAGCTCGACCCCGGGACACCCGACGGAAGCTTTCTTT. The rearrangement joins TRBV7-9 to TRBJ1-1; possible D gene TRBD1, 6 bases. This CDR3 spans 15 amino acids. The germline V gene has CDR1 SEHNR and CDR2 FQNEAQ (reference sequence). The V end was cut by 4 bases, the J end by 8 bases, with 20 bases between.

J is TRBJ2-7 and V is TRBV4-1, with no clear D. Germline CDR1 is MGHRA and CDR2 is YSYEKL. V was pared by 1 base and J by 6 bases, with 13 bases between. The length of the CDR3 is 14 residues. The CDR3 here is CASSQGVVSGEQYF. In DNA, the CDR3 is TGCGCCAGCAGCCAAGGAGTAGTCTCCGGCGAGCAGTACTTC.

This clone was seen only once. CDR3 amino acids: CASSPGLGRRDTQYF. The CDR3 DNA follows: TGTGCCAGCAGCCCGGGACTAGGCCGACGGGATACGCAGTATTTT. The chain combines TRBV3-1 (or the pseudogene TRBV3-2) with TRBJ2-3; 8 bases are a match to TRBD2. The CDR3 is 15 residues long. The J segment lost 6 bases and the V segment lost 4 bases, leaving 9 bases of the junction unmatched. Looked up from germline, CDR1 is LGHDT and CDR2 is YNNKEL (reference sequence).

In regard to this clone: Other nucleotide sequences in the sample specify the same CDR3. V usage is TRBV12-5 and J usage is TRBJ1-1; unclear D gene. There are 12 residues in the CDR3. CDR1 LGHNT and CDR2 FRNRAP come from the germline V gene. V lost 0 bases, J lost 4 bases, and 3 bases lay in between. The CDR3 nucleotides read TGTGCTAGTGGTTTGGTTCGCACTGAAGCTTTCTTT. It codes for CASGLVRTEAFF. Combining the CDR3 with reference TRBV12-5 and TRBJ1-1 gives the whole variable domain DARVTQTPRHKVTEMGQEVTMRCQPILGHNTVFWYRQTMMQGLELLAYFRNRAPLDDSGMPKDRFSAEMPDATLATLKIQPSEPRDSAVYFCASGLVRTEAFFGQGTRLTVV.

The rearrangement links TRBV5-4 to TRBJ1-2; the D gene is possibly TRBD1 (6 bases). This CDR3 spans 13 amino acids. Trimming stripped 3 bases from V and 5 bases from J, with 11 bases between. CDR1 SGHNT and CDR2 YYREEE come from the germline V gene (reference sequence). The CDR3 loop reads CASSYGQTYGYTF. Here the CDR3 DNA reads TGTGCCAGCAGCTACGGACAGACTTATGGCTACACCTTC.

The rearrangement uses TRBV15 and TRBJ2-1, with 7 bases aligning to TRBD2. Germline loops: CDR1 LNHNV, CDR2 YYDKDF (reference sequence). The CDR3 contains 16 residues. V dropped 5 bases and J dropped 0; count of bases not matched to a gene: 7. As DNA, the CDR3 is TGTGCCACCAGCTACGGAGCGGGGATCTCCTACAATGAGCAGTTCTTC. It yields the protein CATSYGAGISYNEQFF.

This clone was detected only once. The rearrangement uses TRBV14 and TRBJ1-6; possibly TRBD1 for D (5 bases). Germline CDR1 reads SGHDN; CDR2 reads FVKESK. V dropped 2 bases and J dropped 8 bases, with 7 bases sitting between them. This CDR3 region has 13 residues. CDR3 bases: TGTGCCAGCAGCCAAAGGGGCGATTCACCCCTCCACTTT. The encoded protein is CASSQRGDSPLHF.

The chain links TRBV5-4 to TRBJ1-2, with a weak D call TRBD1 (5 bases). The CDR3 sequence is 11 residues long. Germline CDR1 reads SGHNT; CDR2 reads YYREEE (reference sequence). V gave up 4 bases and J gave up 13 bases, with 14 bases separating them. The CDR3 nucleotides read TGTGCCAGCAGCCGGAAGGGACGCGGCACCTTC. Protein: CASSRKGRGTF.

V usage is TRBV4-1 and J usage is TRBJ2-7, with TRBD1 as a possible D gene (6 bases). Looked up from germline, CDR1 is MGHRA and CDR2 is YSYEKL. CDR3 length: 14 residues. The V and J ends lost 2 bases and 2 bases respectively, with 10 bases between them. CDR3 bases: TGCGCCAGCAGCCAACGTACAGGGACCTACGAGCAGTACTTC. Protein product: CASSQRTGTYEQYF.

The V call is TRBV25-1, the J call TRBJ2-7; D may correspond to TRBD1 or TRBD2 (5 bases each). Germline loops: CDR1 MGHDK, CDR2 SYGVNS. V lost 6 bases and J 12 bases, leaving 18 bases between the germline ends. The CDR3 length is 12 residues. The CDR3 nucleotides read TGTGCCAGCAGGGCGTCCGGGGACGGCCTGTACTTC. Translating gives CASRASGDGLYF.